The subject of this entry is one T cell receptor (beta chain). Its specificity is unknown. These data come from a study of immune heterogeneity within non-small cell lung tumors. Study summary: Histology included a few squamous cell carcinomas, roughly eleven non-squamous carcinomas and 1 unspecified tumor. Study-level findings and limits: A moderate but significant correlation was observed between local T-cell clonality and local tumor mutational burden (R around 0.35). Largely, high-frequency T-cell receptor beta clonotypes differed from one individual patient to another.

TCR beta CDR3 was amplified by multiplex PCR using 32 V and 13 J primers. TCRdb re-called the multiplex PCR reads through MiXCR, storing one row per CDR3 protein. The data show 20,000 to 25,000 distinct CDR3 sequences, with around 27% seen just once and about 3.8% held by the top ten. Bulk tumor genomic DNA, 500 to 600 ng per sample, was used as template. Biopsies that were spaced far apart were taken, several per primary tumor, during surgery. Enrolled individuals presented with untreated, newly diagnosed non-small cell lung cancer and received curative surgery. The sample was lung tumor tissue. The clonotype was recovered from a man aged 35 to 55 with non-small cell lung cancer.

This CDR3 is CASSQGGGNTGELFF. In nucleotides, the CDR3 is TGTGCCAGCAGCCAAGGAGGAGGGAACACCGGGGAGCTGTTTTTT. The genes are TRBV4-2 and TRBJ2-2; D may be TRBD2 (5 bases). Deletions cut 1 base from V and 1 base from J, with 7 bases between. CDR1 is LGHNA and CDR2 is YNFKEQ in the germline V gene. There are 15 residues in the CDR3.